These 2 T cell receptor beta chains came from one sample sequenced in a study of early T cells in non-severe SARS-CoV-2 infection (dated by TCRdb to the early 2020s). Libraries were prepared through 5' RACE. Sequencing was carried out with a NextSeq 500. The public reads were quality trimmed at Q25 with fastp and then assembled into clones with MiXCR by TCRdb, keeping productive beta chains. Rows are unified per CDR3 protein, each entry keeping the most common DNA and genes. The sample table lists around 80,000 distinct CDR3 sequences, approximately 10% of them with a count of one. Together, the top ten hold about 11% of the sample. Specimen: whole blood, collected at baseline. The receptors come from an adult who was a healthcare worker with PCR-confirmed SARS-CoV-2 infection or an uninfected control (not recorded which).

The rearrangement uses TRBV11-2 and TRBJ2-7, with a weak D call TRBD2 (7 bases). V shed 1 base and J shed 2 bases, with 12 bases lying between them. The germline gives CDR1 SGHAT, CDR2 FQNNGV. This CDR3 region has 15 residues. The CDR3 sequence is CASSLAGGPAYEQYF. The CDR3 nucleotides read TGTGCCAGCAGCTTAGCCGGGGGGCCAGCCTACGAGCAGTACTTC.

This clonotype was detected only a few times. This chain connects TRBV9 to TRBJ1-6; D gene uncertain. Trimming pared 0 bases from V and 9 bases from J, leaving 16 bases between. There are 16 residues in the CDR3. Germline-derived CDR1 and CDR2 are SGDLS and YYNGEE. The CDR3 sequence is CASSVDPIDFGSPLHF. CDR3 DNA: TGTGCCAGCAGCGTAGACCCTATAGACTTCGGTTCACCCCTCCACTTT.